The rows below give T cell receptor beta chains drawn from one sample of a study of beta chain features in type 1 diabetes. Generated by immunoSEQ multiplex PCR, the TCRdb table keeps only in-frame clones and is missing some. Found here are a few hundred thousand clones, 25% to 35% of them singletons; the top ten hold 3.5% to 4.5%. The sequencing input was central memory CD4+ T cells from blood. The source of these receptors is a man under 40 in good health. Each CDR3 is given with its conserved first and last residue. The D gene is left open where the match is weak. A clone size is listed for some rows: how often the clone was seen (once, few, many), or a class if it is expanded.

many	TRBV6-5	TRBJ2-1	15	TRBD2	CASSPRTSGSDKQFF	TGTGCCAGCAGTCCCCGGACTAGCGGGAGCGATAAGCAGTTCTTC
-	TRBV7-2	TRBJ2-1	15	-	CASSPGARLVNEQFF	TGTGCCAGCAGCCCCGGGGCGCGGCTAGTAAATGAGCAGTTCTTC
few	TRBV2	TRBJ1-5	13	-	CASSDAGWQPQHF	TGTGCCAGCAGTGACGCAGGGTGGCAGCCCCAGCATTTT
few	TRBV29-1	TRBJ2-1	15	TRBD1	CSVPRTGGPYNEQFF	TGCAGCGTGCCACGGACAGGGGGACCCTACAATGAGCAGTTCTTC
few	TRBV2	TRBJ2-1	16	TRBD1	CASSPQQPTGDNEQFF	TGTGCCAGCAGTCCCCAACAACCAACAGGGGATAATGAGCAGTTCTTC
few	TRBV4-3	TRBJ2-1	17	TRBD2	CASSQAPSGDHYNEQFF	TGCGCCAGCAGCCAGGCACCTAGCGGGGATCACTACAATGAGCAGTTCTTC
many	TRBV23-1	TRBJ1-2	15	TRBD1	CASSQWKGADYGYTF	TGCGCCAGCAGTCAATGGAAGGGGGCGGACTATGGCTACACCTTC
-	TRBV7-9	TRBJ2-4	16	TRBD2	CASSSSGGVAKNIQYF	TGTGCCAGCAGCTCAAGCGGGGGGGTAGCCAAAAACATTCAGTACTTC
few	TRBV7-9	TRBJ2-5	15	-	CASSLMAGPQETQYF	TGTGCCAGCAGCTTAATGGCGGGACCCCAAGAGACCCAGTACTTC
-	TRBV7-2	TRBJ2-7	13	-	CASSTGISYEQYF	TGTGCCAGCAGCACCGGGATTTCCTACGAGCAGTACTTC
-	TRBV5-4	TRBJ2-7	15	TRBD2	CASSPPGLAYHEQYF	TGTGCCAGCAGCCCACCCGGACTAGCCTACCACGAGCAGTACTTC
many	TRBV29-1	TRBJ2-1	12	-	CSVGQVYNEQFF	TGCAGCGTTGGACAGGTTTACAATGAGCAGTTCTTC
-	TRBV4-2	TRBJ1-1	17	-	CASTRGGYGQMNTEAFF	TGTGCCAGCACCAGAGGGGGGTACGGACAGATGAACACTGAAGCTTTCTTT
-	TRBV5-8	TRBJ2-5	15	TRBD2	CASSKGLAGQETQYF	TGTGCCAGCAGCAAAGGACTAGCGGGCCAAGAGACCCAGTACTTC
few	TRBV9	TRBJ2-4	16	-	CASSVTDGVAKNIQYF	TGTGCCAGCAGCGTAACGGACGGGGTAGCCAAAAACATCCAGTACTTC
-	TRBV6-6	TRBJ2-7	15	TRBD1	CASSARTGNSYEQYF	TGTGCCAGCAGTGCCAGGACAGGAAACTCCTACGAGCAGTACTTC
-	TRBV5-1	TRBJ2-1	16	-	CASSLVGTGLYNEQFF	TGCGCCAGCAGCTTGGTCGGGACGGGCCTCTACAATGAGCAGTTCTTC
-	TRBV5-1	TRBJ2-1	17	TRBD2	CASSLSLGREFNNEQFF	TGCGCCAGCAGCTTGAGTCTTGGGCGGGAGTTCAACAATGAGCAGTTCTTC
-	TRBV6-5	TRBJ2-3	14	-	CASGGDRGTDTQYF	TGTGCCAGCGGGGGCGATCGGGGCACAGATACGCAGTATTTT
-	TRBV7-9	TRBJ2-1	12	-	CASRDSYNEQFF	TGTGCCAGCAGAGACAGCTACAATGAGCAGTTCTTC
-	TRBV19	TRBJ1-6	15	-	CASREDESYNSPLHF	TGTGCCAGTAGGGAGGATGAATCCTATAATTCACCCCTCCACTTT
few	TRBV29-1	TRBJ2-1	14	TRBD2	CSVGFQGGINEQFF	TGCAGCGTTGGCTTCCAGGGAGGGATAAATGAGCAGTTCTTC
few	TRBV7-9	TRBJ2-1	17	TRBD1	CASSSNIGGQGYNEQFF	TGTGCCAGCAGCTCCAACATAGGGGGACAGGGGTACAATGAGCAGTTCTTC
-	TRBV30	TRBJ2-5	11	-	CAWSVTGPQYF	TGTGCCTGGAGTGTCACAGGGCCCCAGTACTTC
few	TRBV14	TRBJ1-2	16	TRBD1	CASSQASGTANYGYTF	TGTGCCAGCAGCCAAGCGTCGGGGACAGCTAACTATGGCTACACCTTC